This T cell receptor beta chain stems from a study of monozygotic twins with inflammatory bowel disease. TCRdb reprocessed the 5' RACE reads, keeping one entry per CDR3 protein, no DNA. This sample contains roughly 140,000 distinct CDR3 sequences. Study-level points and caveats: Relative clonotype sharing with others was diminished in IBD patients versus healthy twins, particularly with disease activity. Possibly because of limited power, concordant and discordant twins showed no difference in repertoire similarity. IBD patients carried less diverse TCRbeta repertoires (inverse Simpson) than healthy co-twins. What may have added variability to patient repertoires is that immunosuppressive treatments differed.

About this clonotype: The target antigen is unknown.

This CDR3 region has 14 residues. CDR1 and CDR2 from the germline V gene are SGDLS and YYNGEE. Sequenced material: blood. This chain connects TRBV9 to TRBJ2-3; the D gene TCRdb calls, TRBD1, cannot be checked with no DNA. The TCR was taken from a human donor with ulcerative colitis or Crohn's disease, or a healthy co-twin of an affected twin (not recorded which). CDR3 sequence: CASSVGGKPDTQYF.